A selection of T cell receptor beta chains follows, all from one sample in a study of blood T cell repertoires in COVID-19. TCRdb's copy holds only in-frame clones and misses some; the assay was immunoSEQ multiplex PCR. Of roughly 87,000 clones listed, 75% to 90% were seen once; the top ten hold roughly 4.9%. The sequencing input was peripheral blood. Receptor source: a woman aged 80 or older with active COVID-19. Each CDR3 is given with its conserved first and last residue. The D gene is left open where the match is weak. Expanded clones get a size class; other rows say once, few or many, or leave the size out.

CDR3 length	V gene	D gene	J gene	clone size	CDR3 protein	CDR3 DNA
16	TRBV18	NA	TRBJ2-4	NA	CASSQNRDLAKNIQYF	TGTGCCAGCTCACAAAACAGGGACCTAGCCAAAAACATTCAGTACTTC
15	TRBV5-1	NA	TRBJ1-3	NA	CASSLNSLIGNTIYF	TGCGCCAGCAGCTTGAACAGCCTTATTGGAAACACCATATATTTT
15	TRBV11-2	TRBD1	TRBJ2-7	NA	CASSLVGTGSYEQYF	TGTGCCAGCAGCTTAGTGGGGACAGGGTCCTACGAGCAGTACTTC
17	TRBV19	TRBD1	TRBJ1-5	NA	CASRPRDRGYSNQPQHF	TGTGCCAGCCGCCCCCGAGACAGGGGATATAGCAATCAGCCCCAGCATTTT
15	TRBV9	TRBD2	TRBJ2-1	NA	CASSAGLAVNNEQFF	TGTGCCAGCAGCGCTGGACTAGCGGTTAACAATGAGCAGTTCTTC
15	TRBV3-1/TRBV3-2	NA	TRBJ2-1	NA	CASSPLIVPAGEQFF	TGTGCCAGCAGCCCACTCATAGTCCCGGCAGGTGAGCAGTTCTTC
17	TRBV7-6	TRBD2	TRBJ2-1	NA	CASSLGGTSGGHNEQFF	TGTGCCAGCAGCTTAGGTGGGACTAGCGGGGGACACAATGAGCAGTTCTTC
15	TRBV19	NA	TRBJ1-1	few	CASSMGRASGTEAFF	TGTGCCAGTAGTATGGGGCGTGCTAGCGGCACTGAAGCTTTCTTT
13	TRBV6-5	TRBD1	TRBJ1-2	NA	CASSYATGDGYTF	TGTGCCAGCAGTTACGCCACAGGGGATGGCTACACCTTC
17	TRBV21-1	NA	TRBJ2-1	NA	CASLVGVAGVFYNEQFF	TGTGCCAGTCTCGTAGGGGTAGCGGGAGTATTCTACAATGAGCAGTTCTTC
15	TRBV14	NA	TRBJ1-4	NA	CASSQPGDGPEKLFF	TGTGCCAGCAGCCAACCTGGCGATGGGCCAGAAAAACTGTTTTTT
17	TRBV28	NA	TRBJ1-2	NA	CASRTTTSGAITYGYTF	TGTGCCAGCAGGACCACGACCTCAGGGGCCATTACCTATGGCTACACCTTC
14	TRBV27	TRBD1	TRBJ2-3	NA	CASSLDRVYDTQYF	TGTGCCAGCAGTCTGGACAGGGTGTATGATACGCAGTATTTT
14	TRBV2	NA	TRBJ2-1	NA	CATQGVLPYNEQFF	TGTGCCACTCAAGGGGTCCTTCCCTACAATGAGCAGTTCTTC
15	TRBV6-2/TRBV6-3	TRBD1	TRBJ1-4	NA	CASSAQGADDEKLFF	TGTGCCAGCAGTGCCCAGGGGGCAGACGATGAAAAACTGTTTTTT
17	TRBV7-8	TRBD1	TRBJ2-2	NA	CASSLRFTDRATGELFF	TGTGCCAGCAGCTTAAGATTTACGGACAGGGCGACCGGGGAGCTGTTTTTT
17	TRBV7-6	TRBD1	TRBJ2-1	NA	CASSSRSGTGSYNEQFF	TGTGCCAGCAGTTCACGCTCCGGGACAGGGAGCTACAATGAGCAGTTCTTC
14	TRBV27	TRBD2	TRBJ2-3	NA	CASSPGTSPHTQYF	TGTGCCAGCAGTCCGGGGACTAGTCCTCATACGCAGTATTTT